These T cell receptor beta chains were read from a single sample in a study of blood T cell repertoires in COVID-19. The assay was immunoSEQ multiplex PCR, and TCRdb's table has in-frame clones only and misses some. The table shows approximately 290,000 clones, with 80% to 95% occurring only once. Sequenced material: PBMCs or T cells enriched from blood (not recorded which). These receptor sequences come from a woman aged 30 to 39 who had recovered from COVID-19. The CDR3 runs from the conserved cysteine through the conserved F or W. Each record gives: clone size, V gene, D gene, J gene, CDR3 protein, CDR3 DNA. D genes are given only for firm matches. Some rows have no size entry. The others give once, few or many, or a class for an expanded clone.

abundance: once; v_gene: TRBV16; d_gene: TRBD1; j_gene: TRBJ1-5; CDR3aa: CASSLNRGLNQPQHF; CDR3nt: TGTGCCAGCAGCCTAAACAGGGGGCTAAATCAGCCCCAGCATTTT
abundance: NA; v_gene: TRBV11-3; d_gene: NA; j_gene: TRBJ2-1; CDR3aa: CASSLEPSGRVDEQFF; CDR3nt: TGTGCCAGCAGCTTAGAGCCGTCGGGTCGCGTCGATGAGCAGTTCTTC
abundance: NA; v_gene: TRBV11-2; d_gene: TRBD1; j_gene: TRBJ2-1; CDR3aa: CASSLRTGGPYNEQFF; CDR3nt: TGTGCCAGCAGCTTAAGGACAGGGGGCCCATACAATGAGCAGTTCTTC
abundance: few; v_gene: TRBV6-2/TRBV6-3; d_gene: NA; j_gene: TRBJ1-1; CDR3aa: CASSYSILTGNTEAFF; CDR3nt: TGTGCCAGCAGTTACTCGATTTTGACAGGCAACACTGAAGCTTTCTTT
abundance: NA; v_gene: TRBV5-6; d_gene: TRBD1; j_gene: TRBJ2-5; CDR3aa: CASSSDRGTRVETQYF; CDR3nt: TGTGCCAGCAGCTCGGACAGGGGCACCCGCGTGGAGACCCAGTACTTC
abundance: NA; v_gene: TRBV29-1; d_gene: NA; j_gene: TRBJ2-7; CDR3aa: CSVTGSRLYEQYF; CDR3nt: TGCAGCGTGACAGGAAGCAGGCTATACGAGCAGTACTTC
abundance: NA; v_gene: TRBV2; d_gene: NA; j_gene: TRBJ2-1; CDR3aa: CASRLSSGQYNEQFF; CDR3nt: TGTGCCAGCAGGTTGAGTAGTGGGCAATACAATGAGCAGTTCTTC
abundance: NA; v_gene: TRBV19; d_gene: NA; j_gene: TRBJ2-2; CDR3aa: CASSILVPGELFF; CDR3nt: TGTGCCAGTAGTATCCTAGTGCCCGGGGAGCTGTTTTTT
abundance: NA; v_gene: TRBV7-3; d_gene: TRBD2; j_gene: TRBJ2-1; CDR3aa: CASSSSGRSHNEQFF; CDR3nt: TGTGCCAGCAGCTCTAGCGGGAGAAGCCACAATGAGCAGTTCTTC
abundance: NA; v_gene: TRBV10-3; d_gene: NA; j_gene: TRBJ1-1; CDR3aa: CAIRPGVNTEAFF; CDR3nt: TGTGCCATCAGACCAGGGGTGAACACTGAAGCTTTCTTT
abundance: NA; v_gene: TRBV27; d_gene: TRBD2; j_gene: TRBJ2-1; CDR3aa: CASSLGSGRGNEQFF; CDR3nt: TGTGCCAGCAGTTTGGGGAGCGGGAGGGGTAATGAGCAGTTCTTC
abundance: once; v_gene: TRBV7-6; d_gene: TRBD2; j_gene: TRBJ2-7; CDR3aa: CASSLIIAGGSYEQYF; CDR3nt: TGTGCCAGCAGCTTAATCATAGCGGGAGGCTCCTACGAGCAGTACTTC
abundance: NA; v_gene: TRBV18; d_gene: NA; j_gene: TRBJ2-3; CDR3aa: CASSPGDTQYF; CDR3nt: TGTGCCAGCTCACCGGGCGATACGCAGTATTTT
abundance: NA; v_gene: TRBV6-5; d_gene: NA; j_gene: TRBJ1-1; CDR3aa: CASSPGHANTEAFF; CDR3nt: TGTGCCAGCAGTCCGGGACACGCGAACACTGAAGCTTTCTTT
abundance: once; v_gene: TRBV10-3; d_gene: TRBD1; j_gene: TRBJ1-3; CDR3aa: CAISEPRSADRGRRNTIYF; CDR3nt: TGTGCCATCAGTGAGCCGAGGAGTGCGGACAGGGGTCGAAGAAACACCATATATTTT
abundance: NA; v_gene: TRBV6-2/TRBV6-3; d_gene: NA; j_gene: TRBJ1-1; CDR3aa: CASSYPGRAEAFF; CDR3nt: TGTGCCAGCAGTTACCCCGGCAGGGCTGAAGCTTTCTTT
abundance: NA; v_gene: TRBV27; d_gene: TRBD1; j_gene: TRBJ2-2; CDR3aa: CASSTHRGRTGELFF; CDR3nt: TGTGCCAGCAGTACCCACAGGGGTCGCACCGGGGAGCTGTTTTTT
abundance: NA; v_gene: TRBV5-5; d_gene: TRBD2; j_gene: TRBJ2-1; CDR3aa: CASIGTSGRFVLDEQFF; CDR3nt: TGTGCCAGCATCGGGACTAGCGGGAGATTTGTCTTAGATGAGCAGTTCTTC
abundance: NA; v_gene: TRBV7-3; d_gene: NA; j_gene: TRBJ1-1; CDR3aa: CASSLGLANTEAFF; CDR3nt: TGTGCCAGCAGCTTGGGCCTGGCGAACACTGAAGCTTTCTTT
abundance: NA; v_gene: TRBV19; d_gene: TRBD2; j_gene: TRBJ2-5; CDR3aa: CASSASGRDWKQETQYF; CDR3nt: TGTGCCAGTAGTGCCAGCGGGAGGGACTGGAAACAAGAGACCCAGTACTTC
abundance: NA; v_gene: TRBV18; d_gene: TRBD1; j_gene: TRBJ2-5; CDR3aa: CASSPRDRGLLGETQYF; CDR3nt: TGTGCCAGCTCACCCCGGGACAGGGGGCTATTAGGAGAGACCCAGTACTTC
abundance: NA; v_gene: TRBV29-1; d_gene: NA; j_gene: TRBJ2-3; CDR3aa: CSVEPQGTDTQYF; CDR3nt: TGCAGCGTTGAACCCCAGGGCACAGATACGCAGTATTTT
abundance: NA; v_gene: TRBV7-9; d_gene: NA; j_gene: TRBJ2-7; CDR3aa: CASSHPGLTQGYEQYF; CDR3nt: TGTGCCAGCAGCCACCCGGGTCTTACCCAGGGCTACGAGCAGTACTTC
abundance: NA; v_gene: TRBV7-2; d_gene: TRBD1; j_gene: TRBJ2-4; CDR3aa: CASSGTGGAGNIQYF; CDR3nt: TGTGCCAGCAGCGGTACAGGGGGCGCGGGAAACATTCAGTACTTC
abundance: NA; v_gene: TRBV7-2; d_gene: NA; j_gene: TRBJ1-4; CDR3aa: CASSLLRGGGEKLFF; CDR3nt: TGTGCCAGCAGCTTACTGCGCGGGGGAGGGGAAAAACTGTTTTTT
abundance: NA; v_gene: TRBV19; d_gene: NA; j_gene: TRBJ1-1; CDR3aa: CASSIDRRGEAFF; CDR3nt: TGTGCCAGTAGTATAGATCGGCGGGGTGAAGCTTTCTTT
abundance: NA; v_gene: TRBV4-3; d_gene: NA; j_gene: TRBJ2-3; CDR3aa: CASSQTGSTDTQYF; CDR3nt: TGCGCCAGCAGCCAAACAGGGAGCACAGATACGCAGTATTTT
abundance: few; v_gene: TRBV28; d_gene: NA; j_gene: TRBJ1-3; CDR3aa: CASSDRSPSGNTIYF; CDR3nt: TGTGCCAGCAGTGACAGGAGCCCTTCTGGAAACACCATATATTTT
abundance: NA; v_gene: TRBV28; d_gene: NA; j_gene: TRBJ1-1; CDR3aa: CASTTGRLAFF; CDR3nt: TGTGCCAGCACCACGGGGAGGCTAGCTTTCTTT
abundance: few; v_gene: TRBV9; d_gene: NA; j_gene: TRBJ2-3; CDR3aa: CASSVATDTDTQYF; CDR3nt: TGTGCCAGCAGCGTAGCTACAGACACAGATACGCAGTATTTT
abundance: once; v_gene: TRBV3-1/TRBV3-2; d_gene: TRBD2; j_gene: TRBJ2-3; CDR3aa: CASSPLAGGGGNTQYF; CDR3nt: TGTGCCAGCAGCCCCCTAGCGGGAGGAGGAGGAAATACGCAGTATTTT
abundance: NA; v_gene: TRBV3-1/TRBV3-2; d_gene: NA; j_gene: TRBJ1-2; CDR3aa: CASSQGQVYGYTF; CDR3nt: TGTGCCAGCAGCCAAGGACAGGTCTATGGCTACACCTTC
abundance: NA; v_gene: TRBV2; d_gene: NA; j_gene: TRBJ1-2; CDR3aa: CASSRTVNYGYTF; CDR3nt: TGTGCCAGCAGTAGGACTGTGAACTATGGCTACACCTTC